The following is a T cell receptor beta chain sequence with its context. Its antigen is not identified. Sorted T cells were CFSE-labeled and cultured roughly five days with allogeneic regulatory or mature dendritic cells at 1:10. V gave up 3 bases and J gave up 7 bases, with 6 bases separating them. Germline-derived CDR1 and CDR2 are MNHNS and SASEGT. There are 11 residues in the CDR3. This sample was taken from a study of regulatory dendritic cells for organ transplantation. The assay was immunoSEQ multiplex PCR, and TCRdb's table has in-frame clones only and misses some. Among approximately 11,000 clones listed, 80% were seen once.

This chain uses TRBV6-1 with TRBJ1-2; D is unclear. This receptor was obtained from a human donor in good health. The source material was memory CD4+ T cells from blood cultured with dendritic cells. Specified subset: CD45RO+ memory T cells. The CDR3 nucleotides are TGTGCCAGCAGTGATGTAACTGGCTACACCTTC. Its translation: CASSDVTGYTF.